Listed here are 14 T cell receptor beta chains from one sample, sequenced in a study of blood T cells in healthy people across ages. Then a second PCR, running roughly 6 to 11 cycles, was carried out with a sample-barcoded 5' primer and a J-beta primer mix. A single record per CDR3 protein comes from TCRdb applying MiXCR to the 5' RACE reads. This sample yields around 1,800,000 distinct CDR3 sequences, of which about 39% are seen a single time; under 30% belongs to the top ten. The specimen was blood. The receptor source for this set is a human donor in good health.

The chain carries TRBV12-3 or TRBV12-4 and TRBJ2-7; TRBD2 is a possible D gene (6 bases). CDR3 size: 15 residues. V dropped 6 bases and J dropped 2 bases, with 17 bases sitting between them. CDR3 sequence reads: CASSYSGSIPYEQYF. The CDR3 coding sequence is TGTGCCAGCAGCTACTCCGGGAGTATCCCCTACGAGCAGTACTTC.

The rearrangement links TRBV9 to TRBJ1-2, with unresolved D. The germline V and J ends were trimmed by 0 bases and 5 bases, with 11 bases remaining between them. This CDR3 is 14 amino acids long. Per the germline V gene, CDR1 is SGDLS and CDR2 is YYNGEE. Here the CDR3 DNA reads TGTGCCAGCAGCGTAGGTAGTACTAGTTATGGCTACACCTTC. It encodes CASSVGSTSYGYTF.

V and J are TRBV7-9 and TRBJ2-7, with TRBD2 matching over 8 bases. Germline CDR1 is SEHNR and CDR2 is FQNEAQ (reference sequence). The J segment lost 0 bases and the V segment lost 4 bases, leaving 8 bases of the junction unmatched. The CDR3 extends over 16 amino acids. Here the CDR3 reads CASSSSAGAVSYEQYF. The DNA of the CDR3 is TGTGCCAGCAGCTCCTCAGCGGGGGCCGTCTCCTACGAGCAGTACTTC.

This clonotype was seen more than once but under ten times. This rearrangement joins TRBV12-3 or TRBV12-4 to TRBJ1-2, with 9 bases aligning to TRBD1. Losses at the gene ends were 5 bases for V and 7 bases for J; bases not matched to a gene: 11. The CDR3 sequence is 15 residues long. This CDR3 reads CASSPQGAQGGGYTF. The CDR3 coding sequence is TGTGCCAGCAGTCCACAGGGGGCGCAGGGGGGTGGCTACACCTTC.

The chain carries TRBV5-6 and TRBJ2-1, with D perhaps being TRBD1 or TRBD2 (6 bases each). This CDR3 has 17 amino acids. Deletions cut 3 bases from V and 2 bases from J, with 18 bases between. CDR1 and CDR2 from the germline V gene are SGHDT and YYEEEE. This CDR3 is CASSWDAQGGPYNEQFF. Here the CDR3 DNA reads TGTGCCAGCAGCTGGGATGCACAGGGAGGTCCCTACAATGAGCAGTTCTTC.

The gene calls are TRBV6-2 or TRBV6-3 and TRBJ2-7, with 7 positions matching TRBD1. Germline CDR1 and CDR2: MNHEY and SVGEGT. The ends lost 7 bases at V and 7 bases at J; junction bases unmatched: 10. CDR3 length equals 13 residues. The chain's CDR3 is CASIQRQGAEQYF. The DNA of the CDR3 is TGTGCCAGCATTCAAAGACAGGGCGCTGAGCAGTACTTC.

This chain connects TRBV20-1 to TRBJ2-4, with 7 bases lining up with TRBD1. The end of the DNA aligns better with TRBJ2-7, so the J call may be wrong. Germline CDR1 is DFQATT and CDR2 is SNEGSKA (reference sequence). This CDR3 is 12 amino acids long. CDR3 protein: CSAGRGGVEQYF. The CDR3 DNA sequence: TGCAGTGCTGGGAGAGGGGGCGTCGAGCAGTACTTC.

This clonotype was found a few times. The V gene is TRBV6-1, the J gene TRBJ1-4; weak D call: TRBD1 (5 bases). The germline CDR1 and CDR2 sequences are MNHNS and SASEGT. The CDR3 has 17 amino acids. V lost 3 bases to trimming and J lost 0 bases, with 14 bases between them. The CDR3 loop reads CASSEDTVSATNEKLFF. As DNA, the CDR3 is TGTGCCAGCAGTGAGGACACCGTATCTGCAACTAATGAAAAACTGTTTTTT.

This chain connects TRBV5-1 to TRBJ1-5, with 8 bases lining up with TRBD1. Trimming removed 4 bases from V and 7 bases from J; junction bases left unmatched: 7. The CDR3 is made up of 14 amino acids. Germline loops: CDR1 SGHRS, CDR2 YFSETQ. Here the CDR3 reads CASSTGQGGQPQHF. In DNA form, the CDR3 reads TGCGCCAGCAGCACTGGACAGGGAGGACAGCCCCAGCATTTT.

As regards this clonotype: A read error may be the cause here, since a much bigger clone is one base away. The chain combines TRBV4-3 with TRBJ2-5; possibly TRBD1 or TRBD2 for D (5 bases each). The J call could be wrong; TRBJ2-7 is a better fit for the DNA end. CDR1 and CDR2 from the germline V gene are LGHNA and YSLEER. The CDR3 consists of 15 residues. CDR3 protein: CASSQDRGVPCEQYF. DNA of the CDR3: TGCGCCAGCAGCCAAGATAGAGGGGTACCCTGCGAGCAGTACTTC.

V usage is TRBV10-3 and J usage is TRBJ2-2, with no clear D. This CDR3 is 13 amino acids long. The V end lost 7 bases, the J end lost 2 bases, and 8 bases lay between the germline ends. Germline loops: CDR1 ENHRY, CDR2 SYGVKD. The CDR3 region has the DNA TGTGCCATCACTGCGACCAACACCGGGGAGCTGTTTTTT. Protein sequence: CAITATNTGELFF.

This clonotype was picked up a small number of times. The chain has TRBV7-9 and TRBJ1-2; D might be TRBD1 (6 bases). Between the trimmed V and J ends, which lost 4 bases and 12 bases, there was a span of 15 bases. Germline V lookup: CDR1 SEHNR, CDR2 FQNEAQ (reference sequence). This CDR3 comprises 12 residues. The DNA of the CDR3 is TGTGCCAGCAGCTCACTACAGGGAATTGACACCTTC. It specifies CASSSLQGIDTF.

There are a few counts of this clonotype. The chain has TRBV20-1 and TRBJ2-7, with unresolved D. Looked up from germline, CDR1 is DFQATT and CDR2 is SNEGSKA (reference sequence). Between the trimmed V and J ends, which lost 0 bases and 4 bases, there was a span of 19 bases. The CDR3 loop spans 16 amino acids. In nucleotides, the CDR3 is TGCAGTGCTAGAGATCAGTTCCGGACCAGACCTTACGAGCAGTACTTC. Protein sequence: CSARDQFRTRPYEQYF.

This chain uses TRBV5-4 with TRBJ2-1, with TRBD1 as a possible D gene (6 bases). CDR3 length: 14 residues. From germline, CDR1 is SGHNT and CDR2 YYREEE (reference sequence). Deletions cut 1 base from V and 13 bases from J, with 18 bases between. The CDR3 sequence is CASSLSRGGETQFF. The CDR3, as DNA: TGTGCCAGCAGCTTGTCCAGGGGCGGAGAGACCCAGTTCTTC.